This T cell receptor beta chain emerged from a study of T-cell reconstitution after alpha-beta-depleted transplantation in children. The TCRbeta library incorporated unique molecular identifiers. Via MiXCR, TCRdb re-called the PCR reads, giving one row per CDR3 protein. The data hold hundreds of thousands of distinct CDR3 sequences, with around 16% observed a single time. V lost 4 bases to trimming and J lost 2 bases, with 15 bases between them. Germline V gives CDR1 SEHNR, CDR2 FQNEAQ (reference sequence). The CDR3 length is 15 residues. Source: PBMCs, mostly from graft donor cells, taken 360 days after TCRalphabeta/CD19-depleted stem cell transplant. This receptor was obtained from a boy younger than two who had a stem cell transplant for Wiskott-Aldrich syndrome, so the T cells may come from the graft donor. The chain recombines TRBV7-9 with TRBJ2-7; D is possibly TRBD2 (6 bases). CDR3 region: CASSYGGTDAYEQYF. The CDR3 bases are TGTGCCAGCAGCTACGGAGGGACGGACGCCTACGAGCAGTACTTC.